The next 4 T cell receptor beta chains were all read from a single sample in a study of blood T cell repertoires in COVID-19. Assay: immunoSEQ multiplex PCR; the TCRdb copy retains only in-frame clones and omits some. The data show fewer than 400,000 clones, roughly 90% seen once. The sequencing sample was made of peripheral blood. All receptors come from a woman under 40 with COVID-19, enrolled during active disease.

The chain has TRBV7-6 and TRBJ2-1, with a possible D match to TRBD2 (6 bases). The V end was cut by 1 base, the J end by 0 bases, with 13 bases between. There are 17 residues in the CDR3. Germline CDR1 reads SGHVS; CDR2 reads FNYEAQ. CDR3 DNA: TGTGCCAGCAGCTTAGGCGGGGTCGGGGGCTCCTACAATGAGCAGTTCTTC. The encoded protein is CASSLGGVGGSYNEQFF.

CDR3 amino acids: CASSYDRDHTQYF. The DNA of the CDR3 is TGTGCCAGCAGCTATGACAGGGATCATACGCAGTATTTT. V usage is TRBV11-3 and J usage is TRBJ2-3; 7 positions match TRBD1. The CDR3 loop spans 13 amino acids. The ends lost 4 bases at V and 7 bases at J; junction bases unmatched: 5. Germline CDR1 and CDR2: SGHNT and YENEEA.

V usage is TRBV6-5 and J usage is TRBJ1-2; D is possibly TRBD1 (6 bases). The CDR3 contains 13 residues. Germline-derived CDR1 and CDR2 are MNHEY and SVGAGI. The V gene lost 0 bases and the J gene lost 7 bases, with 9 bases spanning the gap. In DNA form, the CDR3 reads TGTGCCAGCAGTTACTCGGACAGTGGTGGCTACACCTTC. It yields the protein CASSYSDSGGYTF.

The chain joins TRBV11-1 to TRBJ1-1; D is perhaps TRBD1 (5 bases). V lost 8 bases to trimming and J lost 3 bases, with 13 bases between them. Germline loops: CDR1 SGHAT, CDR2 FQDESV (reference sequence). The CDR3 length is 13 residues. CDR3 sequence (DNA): TGTGCCAGCCGGAAAGGAGGGGACACTGAAGCTTTCTTT. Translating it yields CASRKGGDTEAFF.